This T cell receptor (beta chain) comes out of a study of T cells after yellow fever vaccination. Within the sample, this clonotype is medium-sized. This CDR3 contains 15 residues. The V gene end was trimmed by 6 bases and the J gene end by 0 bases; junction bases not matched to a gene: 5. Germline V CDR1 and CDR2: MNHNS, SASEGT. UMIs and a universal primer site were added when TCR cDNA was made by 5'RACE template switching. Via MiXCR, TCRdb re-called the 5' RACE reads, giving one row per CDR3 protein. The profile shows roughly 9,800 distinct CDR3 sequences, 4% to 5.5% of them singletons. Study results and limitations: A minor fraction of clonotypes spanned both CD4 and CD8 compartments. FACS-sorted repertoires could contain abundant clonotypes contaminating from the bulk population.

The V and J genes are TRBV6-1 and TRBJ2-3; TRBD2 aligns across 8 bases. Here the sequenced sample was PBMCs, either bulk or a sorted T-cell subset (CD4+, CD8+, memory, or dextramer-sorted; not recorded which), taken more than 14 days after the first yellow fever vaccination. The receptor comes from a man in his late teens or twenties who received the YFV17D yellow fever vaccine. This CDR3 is CASRAAGASTDTQYF. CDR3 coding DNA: TGTGCCAGCAGGGCAGCGGGAGCTAGCACAGATACGCAGTATTTT.